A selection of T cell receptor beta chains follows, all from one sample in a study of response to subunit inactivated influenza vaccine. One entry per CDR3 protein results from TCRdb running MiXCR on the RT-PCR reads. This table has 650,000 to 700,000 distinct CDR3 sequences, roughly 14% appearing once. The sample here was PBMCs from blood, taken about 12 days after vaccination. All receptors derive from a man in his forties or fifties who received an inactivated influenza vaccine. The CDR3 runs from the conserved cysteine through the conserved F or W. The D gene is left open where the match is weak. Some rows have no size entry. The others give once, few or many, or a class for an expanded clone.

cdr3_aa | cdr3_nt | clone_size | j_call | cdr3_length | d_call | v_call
CASSLGVGQGTEAFF | TGTGCCAGCAGCTTGGGGGTTGGTCAAGGGACTGAAGCTTTCTTT | few | TRBJ1-1 | 15 | NA | TRBV5-6
CASSLRVYQETQYF | TGTGCCAGCAGCTTACGGGTGTACCAAGAGACCCAGTACTTC | NA | TRBJ2-5 | 14 | NA | TRBV13
CASSKVGTRPYEQYF | TGTGCCAGCAGCAAAGTAGGGACGAGACCCTACGAGCAGTACTTC | NA | TRBJ2-7 | 15 | NA | TRBV7-9
CASSLLANQPQHF | TGTGCCAGCAGTTTATTGGCCAATCAGCCCCAGCATTTT | NA | TRBJ1-5 | 13 | NA | TRBV12-3/TRBV12-4
CASSKQDTRGETQYF | TGTGCCAGCAGCAAACAGGACACCCGGGGAGAGACCCAGTACTTC | few | TRBJ2-5 | 15 | NA | TRBV2
CASSHSGQGGEKLFF | TGTGCCAGCAGCCACTCAGGGCAGGGTGGTGAAAAACTGTTTTTT | NA | TRBJ1-4 | 15 | NA | TRBV7-9
CSAGRSGVQATQYF | TGCAGTGCTGGGAGAAGCGGGGTACAAGCGACCCAGTACTTC | few | TRBJ2-5 | 14 | TRBD2 | TRBV20-1
CASSWAGYGYTF | TGTGCCAGCAGCTGGGCGGGCTATGGCTACACCTTC | NA | TRBJ1-2 | 12 | NA | TRBV5-5
CASSNRQNSPLHF | TGTGCCAGCAGCAACCGACAGAATTCACCCCTCCACTTT | few | TRBJ1-6 | 13 | NA | TRBV3-1
CASSRTGLNNEQFF | TGTGCCAGCAGCCGGACAGGCTTGAACAATGAGCAGTTCTTC | few | TRBJ2-1 | 14 | TRBD1 | TRBV5-4
CASSLEWRGEQFF | TGCGCCAGCAGCTTGGAATGGAGGGGTGAGCAGTTCTTC | NA | TRBJ2-1 | 13 | NA | TRBV5-1
CASSPLDSFEQFF | TGCGCCAGCAGCCCCCTCGACAGCTTCGAGCAGTTCTTC | NA | TRBJ2-1 | 13 | NA | TRBV5-1
CSVRQGNTEAFF | TGCAGCGTCCGCCAGGGGAACACTGAAGCTTTCTTT | many | TRBJ1-1 | 12 | NA | TRBV29-1
CASSSGGVATDTQYF | TGTGCCAGCAGCTCCGGGGGGGTGGCCACAGATACGCAGTATTTT | NA | TRBJ2-3 | 15 | TRBD2 | TRBV7-2
CATSAPGEYNEQFF | TGTGCCACCAGTGCCCCAGGGGAATACAATGAGCAGTTCTTC | NA | TRBJ2-1 | 14 | NA | TRBV24-1